The table lists the clone carrying this TCR beta chain with a few counts. As yet, its antigen is unknown. V dropped 5 bases and J dropped 8 bases, with 15 bases sitting between them. The CDR3 extends over 14 amino acids. Germline V gene sequence: CDR1 MNHEY, CDR2 SVGEGT. The data originate from a study of response to subunit inactivated influenza vaccine. Whole-study results and caveats: Only a handful of new T cells, the authors suggested, are recruited with each seasonal influenza vaccination.

A single record per CDR3 protein comes from TCRdb applying MiXCR to the RT-PCR reads. The data contain about 530,000 distinct CDR3 sequences, 10% to 15% of them singletons. This specimen was PBMCs from blood, taken on the day of vaccination. This receptor was obtained from a man aged 45-65 years who received an inactivated influenza vaccine. The J gene is TRBJ1-4, the V gene TRBV6-2 or TRBV6-3; D ambiguous. The CDR3 spells CASSPDGRGEKLFF. The CDR3 DNA follows: TGTGCCAGCAGTCCCGATGGAAGAGGGGAAAAACTGTTTTTT.